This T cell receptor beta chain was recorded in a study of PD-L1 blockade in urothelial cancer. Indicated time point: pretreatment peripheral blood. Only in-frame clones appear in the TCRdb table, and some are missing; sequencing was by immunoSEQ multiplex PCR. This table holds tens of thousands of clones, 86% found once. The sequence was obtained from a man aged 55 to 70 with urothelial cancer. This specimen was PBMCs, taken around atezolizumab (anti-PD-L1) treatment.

This CDR3 is CASSQVASSGGGQPQHF. For the CDR3, the DNA is TGTGCCAGCAGCCAAGTGGCCAGCTCAGGTGGTGGTCAGCCCCAGCATTTT. V and J are TRBV4-2 and TRBJ1-5; D is unclear. The CDR3 consists of 17 residues. Germline CDR1 is LGHNA and CDR2 is YNFKEQ. V lost 1 base to trimming and J lost 6 bases, with 19 bases between them.